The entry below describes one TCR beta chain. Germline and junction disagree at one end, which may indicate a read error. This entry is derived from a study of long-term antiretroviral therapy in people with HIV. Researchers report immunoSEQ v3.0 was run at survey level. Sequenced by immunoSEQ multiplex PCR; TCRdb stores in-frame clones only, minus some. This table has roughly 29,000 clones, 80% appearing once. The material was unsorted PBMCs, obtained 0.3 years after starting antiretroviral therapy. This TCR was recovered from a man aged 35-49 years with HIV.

In DNA, the CDR3 is TGTGCCAGCAGCGTAGGCCAGGGGCAGGGTGGAGACACCATATATTTT. Amino acid sequence: CASSVGQGQGGDTIYF. The V gene is TRBV9, the J gene TRBJ1-3, with D tentatively TRBD1 (6 bases). Looked up from germline, CDR1 is SGDLS and CDR2 is YYNGEE. The CDR3 spans 16 residues.